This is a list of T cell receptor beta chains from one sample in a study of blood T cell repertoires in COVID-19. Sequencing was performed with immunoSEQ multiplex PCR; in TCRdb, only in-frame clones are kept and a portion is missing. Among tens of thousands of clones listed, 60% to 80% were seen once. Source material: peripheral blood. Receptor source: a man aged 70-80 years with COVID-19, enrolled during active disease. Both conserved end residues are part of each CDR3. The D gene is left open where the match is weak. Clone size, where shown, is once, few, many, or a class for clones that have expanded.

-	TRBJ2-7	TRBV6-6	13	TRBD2	TGTGCCAGCACCCTGACTAGCGGGAGCGAGCAGTACTTC	CASTLTSGSEQYF
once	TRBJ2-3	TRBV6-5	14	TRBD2	TGTGCCAGCAGTCCAAGCGGGGGACGAAGTACGCAGTATTTT	CASSPSGGRSTQYF
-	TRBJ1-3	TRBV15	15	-	TGTGCCACCAGACCTCGGTCGTCACCTGGAAACACCATATATTTT	CATRPRSSPGNTIYF
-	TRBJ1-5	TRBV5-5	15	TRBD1	TGTGCCAGCAGCATAACAGGGGATAGCAATCAGCCCCAGCATTTT	CASSITGDSNQPQHF
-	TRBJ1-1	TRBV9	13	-	TGTGCCAGCAGCGTAGGTTGGAGCACTGAAGCTTTCTTT	CASSVGWSTEAFF
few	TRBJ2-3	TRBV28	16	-	TGTGCCAGCAGCAGCCCCACCCCCCGCGGCGCAGATACGCAGTATTTT	CASSSPTPRGADTQYF
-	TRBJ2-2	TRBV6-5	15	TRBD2	TGTGCCAGCCGACGGGAGGTCCCACAACTTAGGGAGCTGTTTTTT	CASRREVPQLRELFF
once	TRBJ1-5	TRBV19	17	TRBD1	TGTGCCAGTAGTCTCCCCGGGGACAGGGATAGCAATCAGCCCCAGCATTTT	CASSLPGDRDSNQPQHF
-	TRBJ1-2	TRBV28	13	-	TGTGCCAGCAGTTTACGGGGGGTCTATGGCTACACCTTC	CASSLRGVYGYTF
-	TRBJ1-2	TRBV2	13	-	TGTGCCAGCAGTCCGTCAGGGGACTATGGCTACACCTTC	CASSPSGDYGYTF
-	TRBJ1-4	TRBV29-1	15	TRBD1	TGCAGCGCCAACCTCCGGACAGGAGGGAATGAAAAACTGTTTTTT	CSANLRTGGNEKLFF
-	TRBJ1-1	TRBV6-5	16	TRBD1	TGTGCCAGCAGTTTGGACAGGTGGCCCATGAACACTGAAGCTTTCTTT	CASSLDRWPMNTEAFF
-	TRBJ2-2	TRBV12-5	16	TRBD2	TGTGCTAGTGGTTTGTGGCGGGAGATTTACGGCGGGGAGCTGTTTTTT	CASGLWREIYGGELFF
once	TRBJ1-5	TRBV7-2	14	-	TGTGCCAGCAGCATGAGACAGGCGTCAGGGCCCCAGCATTTT	CASSMRQASGPQHF
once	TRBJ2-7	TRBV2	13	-	TGTGCCAGCAGCCGGGACACATCCTACGAGCAGTACTTC	CASSRDTSYEQYF
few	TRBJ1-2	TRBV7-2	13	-	TGTGCCAGCAGCTTACAGGGGAACTATGGCTACACCTTC	CASSLQGNYGYTF
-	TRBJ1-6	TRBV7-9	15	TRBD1	TGTGCCAGCAGCTTAGAGGGCAGGGGGAACTCACCCCTCCACTTT	CASSLEGRGNSPLHF
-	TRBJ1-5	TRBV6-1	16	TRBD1	TGTGCCAGCAGTGGTGGACAGGGATCGCGCAATCAGCCCCAGCATTTT	CASSGGQGSRNQPQHF
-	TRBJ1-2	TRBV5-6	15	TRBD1	TGTGCCAGCAGTTGGGGCCAGGGGGGTAACTATGGCTACACCTTC	CASSWGQGGNYGYTF
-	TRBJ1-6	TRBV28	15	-	TGTGCCAGCAGTTTAGGGTCGGCCGGGAATTCACCCCTCCACTTT	CASSLGSAGNSPLHF
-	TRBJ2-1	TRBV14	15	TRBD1	TGTGCCAGCAGCTCGCCGGGACAGGGGGTAGGTGAGCAGTTCTTC	CASSSPGQGVGEQFF
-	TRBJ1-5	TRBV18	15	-	TGTGCCAGCTCACCATCCCGGGGGGTGGTTCAGCCCCAGCATTTT	CASSPSRGVVQPQHF
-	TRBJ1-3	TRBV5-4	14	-	TGTGCCAGCAGCTTGGACCTGAGAGGAAACACCATATATTTT	CASSLDLRGNTIYF
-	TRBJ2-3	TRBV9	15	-	TGTGCCAGCAGCGCTCGACAGGGAGGTACAGATACGCAGTATTTT	CASSARQGGTDTQYF
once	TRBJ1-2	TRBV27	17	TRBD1	TGTGCCAGCAGTCCAAACCCAGGACAGGGAGCTAACTATGGCTACACCTTC	CASSPNPGQGANYGYTF
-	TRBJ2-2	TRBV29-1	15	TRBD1	TGCAGCGTCTCCGGACAGGGGGCGGACACCGGGGAGCTGTTTTTT	CSVSGQGADTGELFF
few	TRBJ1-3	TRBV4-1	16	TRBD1	TGCGCCAGCAGCCAATACAGGGGCTCGGTTGGAAACACCATATATTTT	CASSQYRGSVGNTIYF
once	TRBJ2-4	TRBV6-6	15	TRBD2	TGTGCCAGCAGTGGGACCGGCTCGCGGGGGAACATTCAGTACTTC	CASSGTGSRGNIQYF
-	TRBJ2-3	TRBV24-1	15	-	TGTGCCACCAGTGACAGGTGGGCTCACACAGATACGCAGTATTTT	CATSDRWAHTDTQYF
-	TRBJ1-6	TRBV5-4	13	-	TGTGCCAGCAGCCTCCAGGAGGGTTCACCCCTCCACTTT	CASSLQEGSPLHF
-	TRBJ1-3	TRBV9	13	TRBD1	TGTGCCAGTCAGGGGGAGGCTGGAAACACCATATATTTT	CASQGEAGNTIYF
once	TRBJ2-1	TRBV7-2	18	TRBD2	TGTGCCAGCAGCGCGGGACTAGCGGGGCGTAGCTCCTACAATGAGCAGTTCTTC	CASSAGLAGRSSYNEQFF
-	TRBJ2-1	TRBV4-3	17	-	TGCGCCAGCAGCCAAGGTGGGGGGGCTAGCTCCTACAATGAGCAGTTCTTC	CASSQGGGASSYNEQFF
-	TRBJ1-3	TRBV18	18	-	TGTGCCAGCTCACCAACTATCACCGACAGGAGCTCTGGAAACACCATATATTTT	CASSPTITDRSSGNTIYF
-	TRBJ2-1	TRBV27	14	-	TGTGCCAGCAGTTTTGTAGCAGGGTTGAATGAGCAGTTCTTC	CASSFVAGLNEQFF
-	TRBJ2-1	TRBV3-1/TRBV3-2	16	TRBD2	TGTGCCAGCAGCGCCGAGCGGGAGTCGAGTTACAATGAGCAGTTCTTC	CASSAERESSYNEQFF
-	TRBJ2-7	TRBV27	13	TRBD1	TGTGCCAGCAGTTTCCGACAGGGACACGAGCAGTACTTC	CASSFRQGHEQYF
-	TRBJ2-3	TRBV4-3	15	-	TGCGCCAGCAGCCAAGATTTCGGTGGCACAGATACGCAGTATTTT	CASSQDFGGTDTQYF
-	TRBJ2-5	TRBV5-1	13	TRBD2	TGCGCCAGCAGGCCTCTAGCGGAAGAGACCCAGTACTTC	CASRPLAEETQYF
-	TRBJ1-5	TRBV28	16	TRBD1	TGTGCCGCCAGTTTATATGGGACAGAATTAAATCAGCCCCAGCATTTT	CAASLYGTELNQPQHF
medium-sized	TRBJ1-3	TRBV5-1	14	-	TGCGCCAGCAGCTTGGCGGGGTATGGAAACACCATATATTTT	CASSLAGYGNTIYF
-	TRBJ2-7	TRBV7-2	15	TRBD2	TGTGCCAGCAGCTTAGCACTAGCGGGTGGTAGGGAGCAGTACTTC	CASSLALAGGREQYF
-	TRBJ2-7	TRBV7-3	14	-	TGTGCCAGCAGCTCGATGGGACATTACGACGAGCAGTACTTC	CASSSMGHYDEQYF
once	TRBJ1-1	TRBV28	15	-	TGTGCCAGCGGAGTCCCAAGCCAGATCGGCACTGAAGCTTTCTTT	CASGVPSQIGTEAFF
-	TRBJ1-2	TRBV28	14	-	TGTGCCAGCAGTCTTACTCACAGGGCCTATGGCTACACCTTC	CASSLTHRAYGYTF
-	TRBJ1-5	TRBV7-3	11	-	TGTGCCAGCAGCTTGGGCGAGCCCCAGCATTTT	CASSLGEPQHF
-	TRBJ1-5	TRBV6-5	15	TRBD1	TGTGCCAGCATGCGGGGGACAGGGGGAAATCAGCCCCAGCATTTT	CASMRGTGGNQPQHF
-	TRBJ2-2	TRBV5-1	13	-	TGCGCCAGCAGCTTGTATATAACCGGGGAGCTGTTTTTT	CASSLYITGELFF
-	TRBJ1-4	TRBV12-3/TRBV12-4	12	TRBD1	TGTGCCAGCAGTCTCGGACAGGGAAAACTGTTTTTT	CASSLGQGKLFF
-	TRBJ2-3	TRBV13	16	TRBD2	TGTGCCAGCAGCATCAGGACTAGCGGGAGCCCAGATACGCAGTATTTT	CASSIRTSGSPDTQYF
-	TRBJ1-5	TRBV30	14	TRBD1	TGTGCCTGGTCACCGGGACAGAGCAATCAGCCCCAGCATTTT	CAWSPGQSNQPQHF